The 18 T cell receptor beta chains below come from one sample, sequenced in a study of blood T cell repertoires in COVID-19. Profiling relied on immunoSEQ multiplex PCR, and the TCRdb table lists in-frame clones only, not all of them. This repertoire shows tens of thousands of clones, roughly 80% found once; its top ten account for roughly 2.5%. The specimen was peripheral blood. The receptors were sampled from a man aged 50-59 years with acute or convalescent COVID-19.

The chain links TRBV20-1 to TRBJ2-1; D uncertain. Germline V gene lookup returns CDR1 DFQATT and CDR2 SNEGSKA (reference sequence). V dropped 3 bases and J dropped 8 bases, with 11 bases sitting between them. This CDR3 is 12 amino acids long. CDR3 in DNA: TGCAGTGCTAGTGAGGTCCGGGATGAGCAGTTCTTC. Its protein product is CSASEVRDEQFF.

The chain carries TRBV19 and TRBJ2-1, with 9 bases that match TRBD1. The CDR3 is 17 amino acids. The trim removed 1 base at V and 7 bases at J, leaving 11 bases unmatched. CDR1 is LNHDA, CDR2 SQIVND, per germline (reference sequence). This chain's CDR3 is CASSIVGGTGSRNEQFF. The CDR3 DNA is TGTGCCAGTAGTATAGTGGGGGGGACAGGGTCGAGGAATGAGCAGTTCTTC. Full variable domain (remainder filled in from reference TRBV19 and TRBJ2-1): DGGITQSPKYLFRKEGQNVTLSCEQNLNHDAMYWYRQDPGQGLRLIYYSQIVNDFQKGDIAEGYSVSREKKESFPLTVTSAQKNPTAFYLCASSIVGGTGSRNEQFFGPGTRLTVL.

The J gene is TRBJ2-2, the V gene TRBV3-1 (or the pseudogene TRBV3-2), with TRBD2 matching 12 bases. The CDR3 is 18 residues long. Germline trimming cut 4 bases from V and 4 bases from J; bases unmatched to any gene: 10. The germline gives CDR1 LGHDT, CDR2 YNNKEL (reference sequence). CDR3 in amino acids: CASSPWTSGTGATGELFF. CDR3 sequence (DNA): TGTGCCAGCAGCCCATGGACTAGCGGGACGGGGGCCACCGGGGAGCTGTTTTTT.

J is TRBJ2-1 and V is TRBV20-1; tentative D call: TRBD1 (6 bases). The CDR3 covers 11 residues. CDR1 and CDR2 from the germline V gene are DFQATT and SNEGSKA (reference sequence). The V and J ends lost 5 bases and 10 bases respectively, with 12 bases between them. CDR3 protein: CSALQGIEQFF. In DNA, the CDR3 is TGCAGTGCTTTACAGGGAATAGAGCAGTTCTTC.

In its sample, this clone was seen a few times. The V gene is TRBV5-6, the J gene TRBJ1-2; the D is unclear. Deletions cut 3 bases from V and 3 bases from J, with 15 bases between. The CDR3 sequence is 15 residues long. Germline CDR1 SGHDT, CDR2 YYEEEE. CDR3 DNA: TGTGCCAGCAGCTACCAGGCGACGGATTACTATGGCTACACCTTC. This gives the protein CASSYQATDYYGYTF.

The chain joins TRBV18 to TRBJ2-1, with TRBD2 matching over 13 bases. This CDR3 has 16 amino acids. Germline V lookup: CDR1 KGHSH, CDR2 LQKENI. J was trimmed by 3 bases and V by 5 bases; bases with no gene match: 4. The CDR3 loop reads CASSVTSGGLYNEQFF. The CDR3 DNA is TGTGCCAGCTCAGTGACTAGCGGGGGGCTCTACAATGAGCAGTTCTTC.

V gene TRBV24-1 combines with J gene TRBJ2-7, with D perhaps matching TRBD1 (5 bases). Trimming took 5 bases from V and 6 from J, leaving 19 bases between them. The CDR3 has 15 amino acids. Germline V gene lookup returns CDR1 KGHDR and CDR2 SFDVKD. The CDR3 here is CATSVPEQGNFEQYF. CDR3 DNA: TGTGCCACCAGTGTACCGGAGCAGGGAAACTTCGAGCAGTACTTC.

This chain links TRBV2 with TRBJ2-2; no reliable D call. CDR1 and CDR2 (germline): SNHLY, FYNNEI. The CDR3 is 13 amino acids. V lost 4 bases, J lost 8 bases, and 11 bases lay in between. CDR3 sequence reads: CASSVILGGELFF. CDR3 bases: TGTGCCAGCAGTGTGATTCTCGGGGGGGAGCTGTTTTTT. Together with reference TRBV2 and TRBJ2-2, the CDR3 gives the full variable domain: EPEVTQTPSHQVTQMGQEVILRCVPISNHLYFYWYRQILGQKVEFLVSFYNNEISEKSEIFDDQFSVERPDGSNFTLKIRSTKLEDSAMYFCASSVILGGELFFGEGSRLTVL.

The genes are TRBV13 and TRBJ2-7, with 12 bases lining up with TRBD2. CDR3 length: 17 residues. Germline assignment: CDR1 PRHDT and CDR2 FYEKMQ (reference sequence). V was pared by 5 bases and J by 1 base, with 9 bases of the junction left unmatched. The CDR3 sequence is CASSRTSGALWSYEQYF. CDR3 nucleotides: TGTGCCAGCAGCAGGACTAGCGGGGCCCTGTGGTCCTACGAGCAGTACTTC.

The CDR3 reads CASSFGGTGTGGETQYF. The CDR3 nucleotides read TGTGCCAGCAGCTTCGGTGGGACCGGGACAGGGGGAGAGACCCAGTACTTC. The chain is built from TRBV11-2 and TRBJ2-5; 11 positions match TRBD1. Losses at the gene ends were 3 bases for V and 4 bases for J; bases not matched to a gene: 10. The CDR3 loop spans 17 amino acids. Germline-derived CDR1 and CDR2 are SGHAT and FQNNGV.

The V call is TRBV2, the J call TRBJ1-1; D possibly corresponds to TRBD1 (5 bases). The CDR3 extends over 15 amino acids. Trimming removed 2 bases from V and 1 base from J, with 11 bases in between. Germline CDR1 is SNHLY and CDR2 is FYNNEI. The CDR3 nucleotides read TGTGCCAGCAGTGAAACAGGACGGACGAACACTGAAGCTTTCTTT. Translating it yields CASSETGRTNTEAFF.

The chain carries TRBV2 and TRBJ1-5; 10 bases are a match to TRBD1. The CDR3 is made up of 16 amino acids. Germline V lookup: CDR1 SNHLY, CDR2 FYNNEI. V shed 5 bases, J shed 3 bases, and the junction held 7 bases outside the gene matches. The CDR3 DNA follows: TGTGCCAGCAGTTATTCCGGGACAGGGGCCAATCAGCCCCAGCATTTT. Residues: CASSYSGTGANQPQHF.

V is TRBV11-3 and J is TRBJ1-5; 9 bases match TRBD1. The CDR3 has 18 amino acids. Per germline, CDR1 SGHNT and CDR2 YENEEA. V lost 2 bases to trimming and J lost 0 bases; unmatched junction nucleotides: 8. CDR3 protein: CASSLPRTGDGSNQPQHF. CDR3 sequence (DNA): TGTGCCAGCAGCTTACCTCGGACAGGGGATGGTAGCAATCAGCCCCAGCATTTT.

This chain uses TRBV27 with TRBJ2-1; TRBD2 aligns across 8 bases. Trimming at V came to 8 bases and at J to 6 bases, leaving 12 bases not matched to a gene. The length of the CDR3 is 15 residues. The V gene's germline CDR1 is MNHEY and CDR2 SMNVEV (reference sequence). CDR3 DNA sequence: TGTGCCAGCGCTATTGGGGTAGCGGGATCCAATGAGCAGTTCTTC. Translation gives CASAIGVAGSNEQFF.

CDR3 nucleotides: TGTGCCAGCAGTTCAGGGACTAGCGGAAGCAATGAGCAGTTCTTC. Translation gives CASSSGTSGSNEQFF. The chain carries TRBV28 and TRBJ2-1; 11 nucleotides line up with TRBD2. Germline V gene lookup returns CDR1 MDHEN and CDR2 SYDVKM. J gave up 6 bases and V 4 bases, and 5 bases lay outside the gene matches. CDR3 length equals 15 residues.

This rearrangement joins TRBV19 to TRBJ1-5, with a weak D call TRBD1 (5 bases). V lost 6 bases to trimming and J lost 5 bases, with 11 bases between them. Per the germline V gene, CDR1 is LNHDA and CDR2 is SQIVND (reference sequence). The CDR3 spans 13 residues. CDR3 nucleotides: TGTGCCAGTAGGCTACAAGGGGATCAGCCCCAGCATTTT. Its translation: CASRLQGDQPQHF.

The count of this clone is one. V usage is TRBV28 and J usage is TRBJ2-1; possible D gene TRBD2, 5 bases. V gave up 10 bases and J gave up 0 bases, with 13 bases separating them. Germline CDR1 reads MDHEN; CDR2 reads SYDVKM. The CDR3 contains 14 residues. DNA for the CDR3: TGTGCCACCGAGTCCGGAGGCTCCTACAATGAGCAGTTCTTC. Residues: CATESGGSYNEQFF.

V gene TRBV30 combines with J gene TRBJ1-2; possible D gene TRBD1, 5 bases. V gave up 1 base and J gave up 8 bases, with 11 bases separating them. The CDR3 sequence is 12 residues long. Germline loops: CDR1 GTSNPN, CDR2 SVGIG (reference sequence). The CDR3 DNA reads as TGTGCCTGGAGTGCCGGACAACGGGGCTACACCTTC. Translation gives CAWSAGQRGYTF.